The 30 T cell receptor beta chains below were found in one sample sequenced in a study of cytomegalovirus exposure and HLA in healthy donors. In the PCR, 60 Vbeta and 13 Jbeta primers were used. TCRdb's table, derived via immunoSEQ multiplex PCR, lists solely in-frame clones and lacks some. Among over 150,000 clones listed, about 81% were seen once. The sequenced sample was PBMCs. Receptors were obtained from a woman aged 45-65 years in good health and CMV-seropositive.

This clone has only a few counts. This chain uses TRBV2 with TRBJ1-6; TRBD1 is a possible D gene (5 bases). Germline-derived CDR1 and CDR2 are SNHLY and FYNNEI. V was trimmed by 3 bases and J by 5 bases, leaving 5 bases between them. This CDR3 is 13 amino acids long. CDR3 sequence reads: CASSDRDNSPLHF. CDR3 DNA: TGTGCCAGCAGTGACAGGGATAATTCACCCCTCCACTTT.

This clone came up a few times. The rearrangement joins TRBV6-5 to TRBJ1-2; D call uncertain. The CDR3 covers 12 residues. V was pared by 0 bases and J by 7 bases, with 6 bases between. The germline V gene encodes CDR1 MNHEY and CDR2 SVGAGI. The CDR3, as DNA: TGTGCCAGCAGTTACTCAGGCGGTGGCTACACCTTC. Its translation is CASSYSGGGYTF.

The genes are TRBV6-1 and TRBJ1-1; D call uncertain. The length of the CDR3 is 13 residues. V lost 6 bases, J lost 0 bases, and 8 bases lay in between. CDR1 is MNHNS and CDR2 is SASEGT in the germline V gene. The CDR3 DNA reads TGTGCCAGCAGGCTATGGTTGAACACTGAAGCTTTCTTT. Translated, it gives CASRLWLNTEAFF.

The chain employs TRBV6-5 and TRBJ2-2; D uncertain. The V end lost 5 bases, the J end lost 5 bases, and 12 bases lay between the germline ends. CDR1 MNHEY and CDR2 SVGAGI come from the germline V gene. This CDR3 contains 14 residues. This CDR3 reads CASSTRYSTGELFF. CDR3 in DNA: TGTGCCAGCAGTACCCGCTACTCAACCGGGGAGCTGTTTTTT.

The rearrangement joins TRBV5-8 to TRBJ1-1, with a possible D match to TRBD1 (5 bases). There are 15 residues in the CDR3. Trimming stripped 1 base from V and 5 bases from J, with 15 bases between. Germline assignment: CDR1 SGHTS and CDR2 YDEGEE. The CDR3 loop reads CASSLRRSGRTEAFF. The CDR3 DNA is TGTGCCAGCAGCTTGCGTCGCTCAGGGCGTACTGAAGCTTTCTTT.

The J gene is TRBJ2-5, the V gene TRBV5-1, with D tentatively TRBD1 (5 bases). V dropped 2 bases and J dropped 5 bases, with 10 bases sitting between them. CDR1 is SGHRS and CDR2 is YFSETQ in the germline V gene. This CDR3 contains 13 residues. The CDR3 region is CASSFSGMETQYF. The CDR3 DNA reads TGCGCCAGCAGCTTTTCAGGGATGGAGACCCAGTACTTC.

The V and J genes are TRBV12-5 and TRBJ1-5, with 10 bases identical to TRBD1. The CDR3 length is 15 residues. Trimming removed 6 bases from V and 4 bases from J; junction bases left unmatched: 6. Germline V CDR1 and CDR2: LGHNT, FRNRAP. The DNA of the CDR3 is TGTGCTAGTGGACCGGGACAGGGGACTAATCAGCCCCAGCATTTT. This encodes CASGPGQGTNQPQHF. Filled out from reference TRBV12-5 and TRBJ1-5, the complete variable domain reads DARVTQTPRHKVTEMGQEVTMRCQPILGHNTVFWYRQTMMQGLELLAYFRNRAPLDDSGMPKDRFSAEMPDATLATLKIQPSEPRDSAVYFCASGPGQGTNQPQHFGDGTRLSIL.

This clone was seen once. J is TRBJ1-1 and V is TRBV28, with D uncertain. CDR3 length: 13 residues. V was cut by 1 base and J by 0 bases, with 3 bases left in between. The germline gives CDR1 MDHEN, CDR2 SYDVKM. CDR3 DNA: TGTGCCAGCAGTTTATCGGTGAACACTGAAGCTTTCTTT. Its translation is CASSLSVNTEAFF.

The CDR3 region is CASSLRDTYNEQFF. In nucleotides, the CDR3 is TGCGCCAGCAGCTTACGGGACACTTACAATGAGCAGTTCTTC. The V and J genes are TRBV5-1 and TRBJ2-1, with a weak D call TRBD1 (6 bases). Germline values: CDR1 SGHRS, CDR2 YFSETQ. This CDR3 has 14 residues. The germline V and J ends were trimmed by 2 bases and 4 bases, with 10 bases remaining between them.

A single count supports this clone. This chain uses TRBV7-6 with TRBJ2-1; TRBD2 agrees at 10 bases. CDR3 length: 16 residues. Germline V gene sequence: CDR1 SGHVS, CDR2 FNYEAQ. Trimming cost V 6 bases and J 9 bases; bases outside gene matches: 14. The CDR3 bases are TGTGCCAGCAGTTCGGCCCTAGCGGGGGCCAGGGGTGAGCAGTTCTTC. Translation: CASSSALAGARGEQFF.

J is TRBJ1-3 and V is TRBV11-2; D not certain. The V gene's germline CDR1 is SGHAT and CDR2 FQNNGV. The CDR3 length is 12 residues. V dropped 1 base and J dropped 8 bases, with 6 bases sitting between them. The CDR3 region is CASSLVGDTIYF. Here the CDR3 DNA reads TGTGCCAGCAGCTTAGTCGGTGACACCATATATTTT.

The rearrangement uses TRBV27 and TRBJ1-5; D remains unclear. The CDR3 runs to 15 residues. Per germline, CDR1 MNHEY and CDR2 SMNVEV (reference sequence). The ends were cut back, 2 bases at V and 6 bases at J, with 14 bases in the middle. This chain's CDR3 is CASSLTPEGSQPQHF. CDR3 nucleotides: TGTGCCAGCAGTTTAACCCCTGAGGGCTCTCAGCCCCAGCATTTT.

This chain connects TRBV27 to TRBJ2-7; a weak D match, TRBD1 (7 bases). This CDR3 is built from 14 residues. Trimming stripped 6 bases from V and 1 base from J, with 13 bases between. Germline V gives CDR1 MNHEY, CDR2 SMNVEV (reference sequence). The CDR3 bases are TGTGCCAGCAGGGTGGCAGGGGGGTCCTACGAGCAGTACTTC. Amino acid sequence: CASRVAGGSYEQYF.

This chain connects TRBV2 to TRBJ1-1; TRBD1 aligns across 8 bases. The length of the CDR3 is 17 residues. The germline V gene encodes CDR1 SNHLY and CDR2 FYNNEI. The V gene end was trimmed by 2 bases and the J gene end by 3 bases; junction bases not matched to a gene: 11. CDR3 amino acids: CASSEPRGRFGDTEAFF. The CDR3 nucleotides read TGTGCCAGCAGTGAACCCAGGGGGCGGTTCGGAGACACTGAAGCTTTCTTT.

This clone was counted only a few times. Other DNA sequences from this sample encode an identical CDR3 as well. The rearrangement links TRBV5-1 to TRBJ1-1, with D hard to call. This CDR3 has 14 amino acids. Germline V gene sequence: CDR1 SGHRS, CDR2 YFSETQ. The germline V and J ends were trimmed by 0 bases and 1 base, with 7 bases remaining between them. CDR3 DNA sequence: TGCGCCAGCAGCTTGGACGGGGAGAACACTGAAGCTTTCTTT. Its translation is CASSLDGENTEAFF.

This clone was detected a few times. This sequence joins TRBV29-1 and TRBJ2-1; 7 bases map to TRBD1. The CDR3 is 15 amino acids. Per germline, CDR1 SQVTM and CDR2 ANQGSEA. The CDR3 nucleotides read TGCAGTACTACCGGCGGAGAGACAGGGCTGAATGAGCAGTTCTTC. It is translated as CSTTGGETGLNEQFF.

This chain links TRBV2 with TRBJ2-7; 7 nucleotides align to TRBD2. Germline V gene lookup returns CDR1 SNHLY and CDR2 FYNNEI. Trimming removed 1 base from V and 0 bases from J; junction bases left unmatched: 9. This CDR3 is built from 17 residues. The CDR3: CASSEESFRDYSYEQYF. The CDR3 DNA follows: TGTGCCAGCAGTGAAGAGTCCTTCCGGGACTACTCCTACGAGCAGTACTTC.

The chain carries TRBV19 and TRBJ2-5; 11 nucleotides line up with TRBD2. Germline V gene sequence: CDR1 LNHDA, CDR2 SQIVND (reference sequence). J gave up 1 base and V 4 bases, and 5 bases lay outside the gene matches. This CDR3 has 16 residues. CDR3 residues: CASSTGLAGAQETQYF. CDR3 sequence (DNA): TGTGCCAGTAGTACAGGACTAGCGGGTGCCCAAGAGACCCAGTACTTC. Full variable domain (remainder filled in from reference TRBV19 and TRBJ2-5): DGGITQSPKYLFRKEGQNVTLSCEQNLNHDAMYWYRQDPGQGLRLIYYSQIVNDFQKGDIAEGYSVSREKKESFPLTVTSAQKNPTAFYLCASSTGLAGAQETQYFGPGTRLLVL.

This rearrangement joins TRBV6-5 to TRBJ1-1, with no clear D. With 6 bases removed from V and 4 bases from J, the gap between germline ends came to 9 bases. There are 12 residues in the CDR3. Germline assignment: CDR1 MNHEY and CDR2 SVGAGI. The DNA of the CDR3 is TGTGCCAGCAGAAAACAGAGCACTGAAGCTTTCTTT. Residues: CASRKQSTEAFF.

This clone was seen more than once but under ten times. CDR3: CASSLNNEQFF. CDR3 DNA sequence: TGTGCCAGCAGCCTAAACAATGAGCAGTTCTTC. The V call is TRBV5-6, the J call TRBJ2-1; D unresolved. Per the germline V gene, CDR1 is SGHDT and CDR2 is YYEEEE. The V end was cut by 4 bases, the J end by 5 bases, with 4 bases between. This CDR3 contains 11 residues.

In DNA, the CDR3 is TGTGCCTGGAGATCACCGGGACAGGGGGGATATGGCTACACCTTC. Its translation: CAWRSPGQGGYGYTF. The rearrangement joins TRBV30 to TRBJ1-2, with 11 positions matching TRBD1. Germline V gene lookup returns CDR1 GTSNPN and CDR2 SVGIG (reference sequence). Trimming took 3 bases from V and 5 from J; bases not matched to a gene: 8. CDR3 length equals 15 residues.

The rearrangement joins TRBV5-1 to TRBJ1-4; TRBD1 agrees at 7 bases. The CDR3 is 14 residues long. Germline loops: CDR1 SGHRS, CDR2 YFSETQ. Losses at the gene ends were 5 bases for V and 6 bases for J; bases not matched to a gene: 7. CDR3 residues: CASSLQGNDEKLFF. DNA of the CDR3: TGCGCCAGCAGTTTACAGGGGAATGATGAAAAACTGTTTTTT.

Regarding this clone: One end of the junction does not line up with germline, which may come from a read error. Here the CDR3 DNA reads TGTGCCAGTAGTATTGGGATTGGGGCTGAGGCTTTCTTT. It specifies CASSIGIGAEAFF. The V call is TRBV19, the J call TRBJ1-1; the D gene is possibly TRBD1 (5 bases). The CDR3 covers 13 residues. Per the germline V gene, CDR1 is LNHDA and CDR2 is SQIVND (reference sequence).

This clone has a handful of counts. The rearrangement uses TRBV2 and TRBJ2-5; 8 bases map to TRBD2. Trimming removed 5 bases from V and 1 base from J; junction bases left unmatched: 12. CDR3 length: 17 amino acids. Germline assignment: CDR1 SNHLY and CDR2 FYNNEI. The CDR3 nucleotides are TGTGCCAGCAGTTTAGGGTCGGGGGGGGCCTCCCAAGAGACCCAGTACTTC. Translating gives CASSLGSGGASQETQYF. The whole variable domain, remainder taken from reference TRBV2 and TRBJ2-5, is EPEVTQTPSHQVTQMGQEVILRCVPISNHLYFYWYRQILGQKVEFLVSFYNNEISEKSEIFDDQFSVERPDGSNFTLKIRSTKLEDSAMYFCASSLGSGGASQETQYFGPGTRLLVL.

The chain uses TRBV6-1 and TRBJ2-3; perhaps TRBD1 as D (5 bases). This CDR3 is built from 13 residues. The germline V gene encodes CDR1 MNHNS and CDR2 SASEGT. Trimming left V 4 bases short and J 5 bases short, with 10 bases between. CDR3 nucleotide sequence: TGTGCCAGCAGTGGTTGGCAGGGAGATACGCAGTATTTT. It encodes CASSGWQGDTQYF.

The chain carries TRBV19 and TRBJ1-1, with D perhaps matching TRBD1 (6 bases). The CDR3 is 17 residues long. The germline V gene encodes CDR1 LNHDA and CDR2 SQIVND (reference sequence). V shed 4 bases and J shed 1 base, with 19 bases lying between them. For the CDR3, the DNA is TGTGCCAGTAGTAGCACCCTTCGGGGGGCCGCGAACACTGAAGCTTTCTTT. Translation gives CASSSTLRGAANTEAFF.

J is TRBJ2-1 and V is TRBV2; TRBD2 is a possible D gene (5 bases). This CDR3 has 15 residues. CDR1 and CDR2 (germline): SNHLY, FYNNEI. V lost 3 bases and J lost 12, with 21 bases in between. The CDR3 DNA reads as TGTGCCAGCAGTGATGGATTGGAGGACCGGCCGGGGCAGTTCTTC. It translates to CASSDGLEDRPGQFF. The full variable domain, its missing parts supplied by reference TRBV2 and TRBJ2-1, is EPEVTQTPSHQVTQMGQEVILRCVPISNHLYFYWYRQILGQKVEFLVSFYNNEISEKSEIFDDQFSVERPDGSNFTLKIRSTKLEDSAMYFCASSDGLEDRPGQFFGPGTRLTVL.

This chain connects TRBV6-1 to TRBJ2-5, with a possible D match to TRBD1 (6 bases). This CDR3 has 15 amino acids. Between the trimmed V and J ends, which lost 6 bases and 5 bases, there was a span of 19 bases. Per germline, CDR1 MNHNS and CDR2 SASEGT. As DNA, the CDR3 is TGTGCCAGCAGCAGGGGCTTACCTGGCGGGGAGACCCAGTACTTC. Its translation is CASSRGLPGGETQYF.

The J gene is TRBJ1-1, the V gene TRBV11-3, with TRBD1 as a possible D gene (5 bases). Trimming removed 2 bases at V and 6 bases at J, with 10 bases between. The length of the CDR3 is 13 residues. Per the germline V gene, CDR1 is SGHNT and CDR2 is YENEEA. Here the CDR3 DNA reads TGTGCCAGCAGCTTACAGGGTGGCTCTGAAGCTTTCTTT. Translation: CASSLQGGSEAFF.

The chain carries TRBV6-5 and TRBJ2-3; 8 bases line up with TRBD1. CDR1 is MNHEY, CDR2 SVGAGI, per germline. The CDR3 is 15 residues long. V lost 5 bases, J lost 5 bases, and 9 bases stayed unmatched. The CDR3 DNA follows: TGTGCCAGCAGTCGCCGGACAGGGTCGTTAGATACGCAGTATTTT. Its protein is CASSRRTGSLDTQYF.